Presented here are 26 T cell receptor beta chains from one specimen sequenced in a study of shared clonotypes between healthy human individuals. The protocol was immunoSEQ multiplex PCR, while the TCRdb copy is restricted to in-frame clones and leaves out a portion. The data hold 2,100,000 or so clones, with nearly 97% observed a single time. Source material: naive CD4+ T cells sorted from blood. This sample's subset: CD45RA+ positively selected. These receptor sequences come from a man aged 18 to 30 in good health.

The chain has TRBV27 and TRBJ2-1; no reliable D call. Trimming cost V 1 base and J 0 bases, with 7 bases left between them. Germline loops: CDR1 MNHEY, CDR2 SMNVEV (reference sequence). This CDR3 region has 15 residues. CDR3: CASSLFRLSYNEQFF. As DNA, the CDR3 is TGTGCCAGCAGTTTATTCAGGCTCTCCTACAATGAGCAGTTCTTC.

The rearrangement joins TRBV28 to TRBJ2-7; TRBD1 agrees at 8 bases. The germline V gene has CDR1 MDHEN and CDR2 SYDVKM. The CDR3 has 12 amino acids. The trim removed 7 bases at V and 6 bases at J, leaving 5 bases unmatched. CDR3 nucleotides: TGTGCCAGCACCACAGGGGGGCGCGAGCAGTACTTC. Translation: CASTTGGREQYF.

The chain employs TRBV6-1 and TRBJ2-7, with TRBD1 matching 7 bases. This CDR3 region has 18 residues. Germline lookup yields CDR1 MNHNS and CDR2 SASEGT. V lost 4 bases, J lost 0 bases, and 15 bases stayed unmatched. The CDR3 DNA reads as TGTGCCAGCAGTGTTCAAATGGTGACAGGGTTAGCCTCCTACGAGCAGTACTTC. It encodes CASSVQMVTGLASYEQYF.

The genes are TRBV15 and TRBJ2-3; no firm D call. The V end lost 0 bases, the J end lost 6 bases, and 13 bases lay between the germline ends. Germline V lookup: CDR1 LNHNV, CDR2 YYDKDF (reference sequence). The CDR3 totals 15 residues. CDR3 in amino acids: CATSRDSDPSDTQYF. The CDR3 coding sequence is TGTGCCACCAGCAGAGATTCGGATCCTTCCGATACGCAGTATTTT.

The chain combines TRBV5-5 with TRBJ2-7, with D maybe TRBD1 (5 bases). The germline V gene has CDR1 SGHKS and CDR2 YYEKEE (reference sequence). CDR3 length equals 15 residues. Trimming took 5 bases from V and 0 from J, leaving 15 bases between them. The CDR3: CASRLGRVSSYEQYF. The CDR3 DNA reads TGTGCCAGCAGGCTGGGCAGGGTAAGCTCCTACGAGCAGTACTTC.

The chain is built from TRBV6-5 and TRBJ2-2, with TRBD2 as a possible D gene (6 bases). Looked up from germline, CDR1 is MNHEY and CDR2 is SVGAGI. The CDR3 spans 15 residues. Trimming left V 7 bases short and J 0 bases short, with 12 bases between. CDR3 sequence: CASTSLAANTGELFF. The CDR3 DNA sequence: TGTGCCAGCACCTCTTTAGCGGCGAACACCGGGGAGCTGTTTTTT.

In the case of this clone: Within the sample, other DNA sequences also encode this same CDR3. This chain joins TRBV18 and TRBJ2-3; D unclear. The V end was cut by 1 base, the J end by 1 base, with 6 bases between. This CDR3 is built from 14 residues. Germline CDR1 KGHSH, CDR2 LQKENI. The CDR3, as DNA: TGTGCCAGCTCACCACGAGTCGGCACAGATACGCAGTATTTT. This encodes CASSPRVGTDTQYF.

The chain couples TRBV5-1 to TRBJ2-7; D not resolved. The V end was cut by 0 bases, the J end by 4 bases, with 20 bases between. From germline, CDR1 is SGHRS and CDR2 YFSETQ. The CDR3 runs to 17 residues. CDR3 in amino acids: CASSLGLTLGPFYEQYF. CDR3 DNA: TGCGCCAGCAGCTTGGGTTTGACCCTAGGCCCTTTTTACGAGCAGTACTTC.

Remarks on this clone: The same CDR3 also results from other DNA sequences found in this sample. This rearrangement joins TRBV4-3 to TRBJ2-5; tentatively, D is TRBD1 (5 bases). Trimming shortened V by 1 base and J by 4 bases, and 7 bases separated the two germline ends. This CDR3 comprises 13 residues. The germline V gene encodes CDR1 LGHNA and CDR2 YSLEER. The CDR3 coding sequence is TGCGCCAGCAGCCAAGGAAGGGGAGAGACCCAGTACTTC. It is translated as CASSQGRGETQYF.

The chain carries TRBV27 and TRBJ2-3; D call uncertain. V was pared by 5 bases and J by 6 bases, with 15 bases between. The CDR3 totals 14 residues. Germline V CDR1 and CDR2: MNHEY, SMNVEV (reference sequence). The CDR3 DNA sequence: TGTGCCAGCAGTCCAAGGGTTACGATTGATACGCAGTATTTT. Protein product: CASSPRVTIDTQYF.

This clone appeared a few times. This rearrangement joins TRBV19 to TRBJ1-2; D unclear. CDR3 length: 12 residues. V was shortened by 8 bases and J by 4 bases, with 11 bases between the two germline ends. CDR1 and CDR2 from the germline V gene are LNHDA and SQIVND (reference sequence). In DNA, the CDR3 is TGTGCCAGTGGCCCGCGGGGCTATGGCTACACCTTC. Translating it yields CASGPRGYGYTF.

Notes on this clone: At one boundary the junction diverges from the germline segment, which might be a read error. The V and J genes are TRBV7-7 and TRBJ2-1; TRBD1 agrees at 7 bases. Per the germline V gene, CDR1 is SSHAT and CDR2 is FNYEAQ (reference sequence). CDR3 size: 16 residues. This CDR3 is CASSSSTRDSYNEQFF. The CDR3 coding sequence is TGTGCTAGCAGCTCCTCCACCCGGGACAGTTACAATGAGCAGTTCTTC. Using reference TRBV7-7 and TRBJ2-1 for the parts outside the CDR3, the full variable domain is GAGVSQSPRYKVTKRGQDVTLRCDPISSHATLYWYQQALGQGPEFLTYFNYEAQPDKSGLPSDRFSAERPEGSISTLTIQRTEQRDSAMYRCASSSSTRDSYNEQFFGPGTRLTVL.

The V gene is TRBV7-2, the J gene TRBJ1-5; TRBD1 aligns across 7 bases. The germline V gene has CDR1 SGHTA and CDR2 FQGNSA. The CDR3 covers 15 residues. Losses at the gene ends were 2 bases for V and 3 bases for J; bases not matched to a gene: 4. The CDR3 loop reads CASSLRQGTNQPQHF. The CDR3, as DNA: TGTGCCAGCAGCTTACGACAGGGAACCAATCAGCCCCAGCATTTT.

Concerning this clone: The same CDR3 arises from other DNA sequences in this sample as well. The genes are TRBV11-2 and TRBJ2-7; no reliable D call. Germline CDR1 is SGHAT and CDR2 is FQNNGV. The CDR3 sequence is 11 residues long. Trimming took 1 base from V and 5 from J, leaving 3 bases between them. In DNA, the CDR3 is TGTGCCAGCAGCTTAGTCGACGAGCAGTACTTC. Translated, it gives CASSLVDEQYF.

This clone came up a few times. The chain couples TRBV19 to TRBJ1-2; D is ambiguous. The germline V gene has CDR1 LNHDA and CDR2 SQIVND (reference sequence). V was trimmed by 8 bases and J by 2 bases, leaving 9 bases between them. The length of the CDR3 is 12 residues. CDR3 nucleotides: TGTGCCAGTTGGACCCTGAACTATGGCTACACCTTC. Residues: CASWTLNYGYTF.

This sequence joins TRBV7-2 and TRBJ2-5; D may be TRBD2 (5 bases). The CDR3 spans 16 residues. Germline lookup yields CDR1 SGHTA and CDR2 FQGNSA. V dropped 0 bases and J dropped 7 bases, with 18 bases sitting between them. The CDR3 DNA follows: TGTGCCAGCAGCTTAGCGCTATTTTCTACAGAGGGGACCCAGTACTTC. Its protein is CASSLALFSTEGTQYF.

A single count supports this clone. The J gene is TRBJ2-7, the V gene TRBV19; possible D gene TRBD1, 6 bases. V lost 6 bases and J 2 bases, leaving 20 bases between the germline ends. There are 16 residues in the CDR3. Looked up from germline, CDR1 is LNHDA and CDR2 is SQIVND (reference sequence). CDR3 loop: CASSSPGQIRPYEQYF. CDR3 in DNA: TGTGCCAGTAGCTCCCCGGGACAAATAAGGCCCTACGAGCAGTACTTC.

The genes are TRBV9 and TRBJ2-7; 7 positions agree with TRBD1. The CDR3 length is 14 residues. Per the germline V gene, CDR1 is SGDLS and CDR2 is YYNGEE. V was pared by 4 bases and J by 2 bases, with 6 bases of the junction left unmatched. CDR3 DNA sequence: TGTGCCAGCAGCCCCCCTGACAGGGCCTACGAGCAGTACTTC. Its translation: CASSPPDRAYEQYF.

The J gene is TRBJ1-3, the V gene TRBV7-6, with 7 nucleotides matching TRBD1. V dropped 1 base and J dropped 0; count of bases not matched to a gene: 3. Looked up from germline, CDR1 is SGHVS and CDR2 is FNYEAQ. This CDR3 has 16 amino acids. DNA of the CDR3: TGTGCCAGCAGCTTAGGGGGACAGAACTCTGGAAACACCATATATTTT. Translated, it gives CASSLGGQNSGNTIYF.

CDR3 amino acids: CAISTAGNTIYF. The CDR3 DNA reads as TGTGCCATCAGTACGGCTGGAAACACCATATATTTT. This chain links TRBV10-3 with TRBJ1-3; D is ambiguous. The CDR3 has 12 residues. V shed 5 bases and J shed 2 bases, with 4 bases lying between them. Germline lookup yields CDR1 ENHRY and CDR2 SYGVKD.

This CDR3 is CASSSPERGNTDTQYF. CDR3 sequence (DNA): TGCGCCAGCAGCTCCCCTGAGCGGGGTAACACAGATACGCAGTATTTT. The rearrangement links TRBV5-1 to TRBJ2-3; 7 bases align to TRBD2. After removal of 3 bases from V and 2 bases from J, the junction contained 9 bases not matched to a gene. The germline V gene encodes CDR1 SGHRS and CDR2 YFSETQ. This CDR3 has 16 residues.

The V gene is TRBV11-2, the J gene TRBJ2-2; D call uncertain. Per the germline V gene, CDR1 is SGHAT and CDR2 is FQNNGV. The CDR3 contains 13 residues. The V end lost 2 bases, the J end lost 7 bases, and 8 bases lay between the germline ends. CDR3 region: CASSLWTGGELFF. CDR3 bases: TGTGCCAGCAGCTTATGGACGGGCGGGGAGCTGTTTTTT.

This clone was seen a single time. The V call is TRBV27, the J call TRBJ2-7, with TRBD1 matching over 8 bases. Germline V gene sequence: CDR1 MNHEY, CDR2 SMNVEV (reference sequence). V lost 6 bases and J lost 4; bases outside the gene matches: 8. The CDR3 spans 14 residues. The chain's CDR3 is CASSYQWTGYEQYF. The CDR3 nucleotides read TGTGCCAGCAGCTATCAATGGACAGGGTACGAGCAGTACTTC.

The gene calls are TRBV6-1 and TRBJ1-2; 8 bases are shared with TRBD1. In germline, CDR1 is MNHNS, CDR2 SASEGT. This CDR3 is built from 15 residues. The V gene end was trimmed by 3 bases and the J gene end by 4 bases; junction bases not matched to a gene: 7. CDR3 in DNA: TGTGCCAGCAGTGAGCGGACAGGGTGGGTCTATGGCTACACCTTC. It specifies CASSERTGWVYGYTF.

The chain links TRBV5-4 to TRBJ1-6, with no clear D. Germline CDR1 is SGHNT and CDR2 is YYREEE (reference sequence). Trimming left V 0 bases short and J 6 bases short, with 7 bases between. The CDR3 loop spans 14 amino acids. The CDR3 protein is CASSLDSANSPLHF. CDR3 nucleotides: TGTGCCAGCAGCTTGGACAGCGCTAATTCACCCCTCCACTTT.

CDR3 loop: CASSLDGQYTDTQYF. The CDR3 DNA reads as TGCGCCAGCAGCTTGGATGGACAGTACACAGATACGCAGTATTTT. V gene TRBV5-1 combines with J gene TRBJ2-3, with a weak D call TRBD1 (6 bases). Germline assignment: CDR1 SGHRS and CDR2 YFSETQ. The V end lost 0 bases, the J end lost 2 bases, and 10 bases lay between the germline ends. The CDR3 covers 15 residues. Variable domain in full (rest from reference TRBV5-1 and TRBJ2-3): KAGVTQTPRYLIKTRGQQVTLSCSPISGHRSVSWYQQTPGQGLQFLFEYFSETQRNKGNFPGRFSGRQFSNSRSEMNVSTLELGDSALYLCASSLDGQYTDTQYFGPGTRLTVL.